This is a list of T cell receptor beta chains from one sample in a study of radiotherapy plus CTLA-4 blockade in lung cancer. TCRdb keeps only in-frame clones here, not all; method: immunoSEQ multiplex PCR. The sample lists about 45,000 clones; 73% were seen once. This material consisted of peripheral blood, taken from a patient treated with radiotherapy plus ipilimumab. These receptors were obtained from a human donor with non-small cell lung cancer who had a complete response to radiotherapy plus ipilimumab. Both conserved end residues are part of each CDR3. Each record gives: V gene, D gene, clone size, J gene, CDR3 protein, CDR3 DNA. A D gene is named only where the DNA matches it firmly. Expanded clones get a size class; other rows say once, few or many, or leave the size out.

V gene: TRBV30; D gene: TRBD1; clone size: .; J gene: TRBJ1-4; CDR3 protein: CAWSVQGANEKLFF; CDR3 DNA: TGTGCCTGGAGTGTACAGGGGGCTAATGAAAAACTGTTTTTT
V gene: TRBV2; D gene: TRBD2; clone size: few; J gene: TRBJ2-1; CDR3 protein: CAGQGLAFYNEQFF; CDR3 DNA: TGTGCCGGACAGGGACTAGCGTTTTACAATGAGCAGTTCTTC
V gene: TRBV11-3; D gene: TRBD2; clone size: .; J gene: TRBJ2-1; CDR3 protein: CASSRGTSGGNEQFF; CDR3 DNA: TGTGCCAGCAGCCGCGGGACTAGCGGGGGCAATGAGCAGTTCTTC
V gene: TRBV28; D gene: .; clone size: medium-sized; J gene: TRBJ1-2; CDR3 protein: CASSFGLNYGYTF; CDR3 DNA: TGTGCCAGCAGTTTTGGGCTTAACTATGGCTACACCTTC
V gene: TRBV29-1; D gene: TRBD1; clone size: .; J gene: TRBJ2-7; CDR3 protein: CSVAPRDRETYEQYF; CDR3 DNA: TGCAGCGTTGCCCCCCGGGACAGGGAGACCTACGAGCAGTACTTC
V gene: TRBV4-2; D gene: TRBD2; clone size: .; J gene: TRBJ2-1; CDR3 protein: CASSQDWAPGLAGAPTYNEQFF; CDR3 DNA: TGTGCCAGCAGCCAAGATTGGGCCCCGGGACTAGCGGGAGCTCCTACCTACAATGAGCAGTTCTTC
V gene: TRBV28; D gene: .; clone size: .; J gene: TRBJ1-2; CDR3 protein: CASSLYPGGRGGYTF; CDR3 DNA: TGTGCCAGCAGTTTATACCCGGGCGGCAGGGGAGGGTACACCTTC
V gene: TRBV18; D gene: TRBD1; clone size: .; J gene: TRBJ2-7; CDR3 protein: CASSPDRDEQYF; CDR3 DNA: TGTGCCAGCTCGCCGGACAGGGACGAGCAGTACTTC
V gene: TRBV19; D gene: .; clone size: .; J gene: TRBJ1-2; CDR3 protein: CASVRNYGYTF; CDR3 DNA: TGTGCCAGTGTCAGAAACTATGGCTACACCTTC
V gene: TRBV4-1; D gene: .; clone size: once; J gene: TRBJ1-1; CDR3 protein: CASSQEWGGGLRGTEAFF; CDR3 DNA: TGCGCCAGCAGCCAAGAGTGGGGCGGGGGGCTCAGGGGAACTGAAGCTTTCTTT
V gene: TRBV4-2; D gene: TRBD1; clone size: once; J gene: TRBJ2-7; CDR3 protein: CASSRDRITRAEQYF; CDR3 DNA: TGTGCCAGCAGCCGGGACAGGATTACTCGTGCCGAGCAGTACTTC
V gene: TRBV6-6; D gene: .; clone size: .; J gene: TRBJ2-7; CDR3 protein: CASSIYRDKPYEQYF; CDR3 DNA: TGTGCCAGCAGTATATACCGGGACAAACCCTACGAGCAGTACTTC
V gene: TRBV18; D gene: .; clone size: .; J gene: TRBJ1-6; CDR3 protein: CASSPPQAGINSPLHF; CDR3 DNA: TGTGCCAGCTCACCACCCCAGGCAGGGATAAATTCACCCCTCCACTTT
V gene: TRBV7-2; D gene: .; clone size: .; J gene: TRBJ2-2; CDR3 protein: CASSSQSMSNTGELFF; CDR3 DNA: TGTGCCAGCAGCTCTCAGTCGATGTCGAACACCGGGGAGCTGTTTTTT
V gene: TRBV10-2; D gene: .; clone size: few; J gene: TRBJ1-4; CDR3 protein: CASNNQFATNEKLFF; CDR3 DNA: TGCGCCAGCAATAATCAGTTTGCAACTAATGAAAAACTGTTTTTT
V gene: TRBV19; D gene: .; clone size: .; J gene: TRBJ2-7; CDR3 protein: CASSTIYRAGLRDYEQYF; CDR3 DNA: TGTGCCAGTAGTACAATCTATCGCGCCGGGTTAAGAGACTACGAGCAGTACTTC
V gene: TRBV5-1; D gene: TRBD2; clone size: .; J gene: TRBJ2-7; CDR3 protein: CASSPGTSGGYEQYF; CDR3 DNA: TGCGCCAGCAGCCCCGGGACTAGCGGGGGCTACGAGCAGTACTTC
V gene: TRBV11-3; D gene: .; clone size: .; J gene: TRBJ1-1; CDR3 protein: CASAPQGRTEAFF; CDR3 DNA: TGTGCCAGTGCACCCCAGGGTCGCACTGAAGCTTTCTTT
V gene: TRBV2; D gene: .; clone size: .; J gene: TRBJ2-7; CDR3 protein: CASSEDLRYEQYF; CDR3 DNA: TGTGCCAGCAGTGAAGACCTTAGATACGAGCAGTACTTC
V gene: TRBV7-8; D gene: .; clone size: .; J gene: TRBJ1-2; CDR3 protein: CASSQTRQDNYGYTF; CDR3 DNA: TGTGCCAGCAGCCAAACCCGACAGGACAACTATGGCTACACCTTC
V gene: TRBV11-1; D gene: .; clone size: .; J gene: TRBJ1-1; CDR3 protein: CASSLFGSEAFF; CDR3 DNA: TGTGCCAGCAGCTTATTCGGGTCTGAAGCTTTCTTT
V gene: TRBV14; D gene: .; clone size: few; J gene: TRBJ2-7; CDR3 protein: CASSMAYEQYF; CDR3 DNA: TGTGCCAGCAGTATGGCTTACGAGCAGTACTTC
V gene: TRBV6-1; D gene: .; clone size: few; J gene: TRBJ2-7; CDR3 protein: CATGEQNSYEQYF; CDR3 DNA: TGTGCCACCGGGGAACAGAACTCCTACGAGCAGTACTTC
V gene: TRBV9; D gene: .; clone size: .; J gene: TRBJ2-7; CDR3 protein: CASSLNDRTPGQYF; CDR3 DNA: TGTGCCAGCAGCCTAAACGACAGGACCCCGGGGCAGTACTTC
V gene: TRBV11-2; D gene: .; clone size: .; J gene: TRBJ2-3; CDR3 protein: CASTQGGRTMNTQYF; CDR3 DNA: TGTGCCAGCACCCAAGGGGGCAGGACTATGAATACGCAGTATTTT
V gene: TRBV2; D gene: .; clone size: .; J gene: TRBJ2-4; CDR3 protein: CASNPSSGYNIQYF; CDR3 DNA: TGTGCCAGCAATCCAAGCTCGGGGTATAACATTCAGTACTTC
V gene: TRBV18; D gene: .; clone size: once; J gene: TRBJ2-7; CDR3 protein: CASSPTRNYEQYF; CDR3 DNA: TGTGCCAGCTCACCAACGAGAAACTACGAGCAGTACTTC
V gene: TRBV7-2; D gene: TRBD2; clone size: .; J gene: TRBJ2-3; CDR3 protein: CASSHRTSGANTDTQYF; CDR3 DNA: TGTGCCAGCAGCCACAGGACTAGCGGGGCGAACACAGATACGCAGTATTTT
V gene: TRBV4-1; D gene: .; clone size: .; J gene: TRBJ1-5; CDR3 protein: CASSQEPLQGSSNQPQHF; CDR3 DNA: TGCGCCAGCAGCCAAGAGCCATTACAGGGATCTAGCAATCAGCCCCAGCATTTT
V gene: TRBV6-1; D gene: TRBD1; clone size: .; J gene: TRBJ2-1; CDR3 protein: CASSEAGTGGRGEQFF; CDR3 DNA: TGTGCCAGCAGTGAAGCGGGGACAGGGGGCAGGGGTGAGCAGTTCTTC
V gene: TRBV4-1; D gene: TRBD1; clone size: .; J gene: TRBJ2-7; CDR3 protein: CASSQEPSRGLVYEQYF; CDR3 DNA: TGCGCCAGCAGCCAAGAACCTTCCAGGGGGCTGGTCTACGAGCAGTACTTC
V gene: TRBV2; D gene: .; clone size: once; J gene: TRBJ2-3; CDR3 protein: CASRARVTDTQYF; CDR3 DNA: TGTGCCAGCAGGGCGCGGGTCACAGATACGCAGTATTTT
V gene: TRBV7-2; D gene: TRBD2; clone size: few; J gene: TRBJ2-2; CDR3 protein: CASSLGGGRAGELFF; CDR3 DNA: TGTGCCAGCAGCTTAGGGGGGGGACGCGCCGGGGAGCTGTTTTTT
V gene: TRBV30; D gene: TRBD1; clone size: .; J gene: TRBJ2-7; CDR3 protein: CAWRGDRVSEQYF; CDR3 DNA: TGTGCCTGGAGAGGGGACAGGGTATCCGAGCAGTACTTC
V gene: TRBV18; D gene: .; clone size: .; J gene: TRBJ1-5; CDR3 protein: CASSPFKPGSNQPQHF; CDR3 DNA: TGTGCCAGCTCACCCTTCAAGCCGGGTAGCAATCAGCCCCAGCATTTT
V gene: TRBV7-6; D gene: .; clone size: .; J gene: TRBJ2-2; CDR3 protein: CASSLGTGPGELFF; CDR3 DNA: TGTGCCAGCAGCTTAGGCACAGGGCCCGGGGAGCTGTTTTTT
V gene: TRBV11-2; D gene: .; clone size: .; J gene: TRBJ2-7; CDR3 protein: CASREEGTYEQYF; CDR3 DNA: TGTGCCAGCAGGGAAGAGGGCACCTACGAGCAGTACTTC
V gene: TRBV27; D gene: .; clone size: .; J gene: TRBJ2-1; CDR3 protein: CASSLRGTLYNEQFF; CDR3 DNA: TGTGCCAGCAGTTTAAGGGGCACCCTCTACAATGAGCAGTTCTTC
V gene: TRBV5-5; D gene: .; clone size: few; J gene: TRBJ1-5; CDR3 protein: CASSQGLNQPQHF; CDR3 DNA: TGTGCCAGCAGCCAGGGGCTCAATCAGCCCCAGCATTTT
V gene: TRBV18; D gene: .; clone size: .; J gene: TRBJ1-3; CDR3 protein: CASSIQGFGNTIYF; CDR3 DNA: TGTGCCAGCTCTATACAGGGCTTCGGAAACACCATATATTTT
V gene: TRBV5-1; D gene: TRBD1; clone size: .; J gene: TRBJ2-6; CDR3 protein: CASSVGTGGSGANVLTF; CDR3 DNA: TGCGCCAGCAGCGTAGGGACAGGGGGCTCTGGGGCCAACGTCCTGACTTTC
V gene: TRBV7-9; D gene: .; clone size: .; J gene: TRBJ2-7; CDR3 protein: CASSLGTRSSTPFTYEQYF; CDR3 DNA: TGTGCCAGCAGCTTAGGAACGCGGAGCTCGACTCCATTTACCTACGAGCAGTACTTC
V gene: TRBV4-1; D gene: .; clone size: few; J gene: TRBJ1-6; CDR3 protein: CASSQDVRGDNSPLHF; CDR3 DNA: TGCGCCAGCAGCCAAGATGTAAGGGGTGACAATTCACCCCTCCACTTT
V gene: TRBV10-3; D gene: TRBD1; clone size: .; J gene: TRBJ1-1; CDR3 protein: CAIRASGTENTEAFF; CDR3 DNA: TGTGCCATCAGGGCGTCCGGGACAGAGAACACTGAAGCTTTCTTT
V gene: TRBV30; D gene: .; clone size: once; J gene: TRBJ2-5; CDR3 protein: CAWSPQGRWTQYF; CDR3 DNA: TGTGCCTGGAGTCCACAGGGGAGGTGGACCCAGTACTTC
V gene: TRBV25-1; D gene: TRBD1; clone size: .; J gene: TRBJ1-2; CDR3 protein: CASSTRGTGAGYTF; CDR3 DNA: TGTGCCAGCTCTACGAGAGGGACAGGGGCCGGCTACACCTTC
V gene: TRBV30; D gene: TRBD1; clone size: .; J gene: TRBJ1-1; CDR3 protein: CAWSPGQGNTEAFF; CDR3 DNA: TGTGCCTGGAGTCCGGGACAGGGGAACACTGAAGCTTTCTTT
V gene: TRBV11-1; D gene: .; clone size: .; J gene: TRBJ2-2; CDR3 protein: CASSTRGGNTGELFF; CDR3 DNA: TGTGCCAGCAGTACAAGGGGAGGGAACACCGGGGAGCTGTTTTTT
V gene: TRBV5-6; D gene: .; clone size: .; J gene: TRBJ1-2; CDR3 protein: CASSLANRAYGYTF; CDR3 DNA: TGTGCCAGCAGCTTGGCCAACAGGGCATATGGCTACACCTTC
V gene: TRBV4-1; D gene: TRBD1; clone size: .; J gene: TRBJ1-1; CDR3 protein: CASSQPSRGMNTEAFF; CDR3 DNA: TGCGCCAGCAGCCAGCCGAGCAGGGGGATGAACACTGAAGCTTTCTTT
V gene: TRBV21-1; D gene: .; clone size: few; J gene: TRBJ2-7; CDR3 protein: CASTRTGTGESYEQYF; CDR3 DNA: TGTGCCAGCACCCGTACCGGGACAGGTGAATCCTACGAGCAGTACTTC
V gene: TRBV11-3; D gene: .; clone size: .; J gene: TRBJ2-2; CDR3 protein: CASSLAQSPRELFF; CDR3 DNA: TGTGCCAGCAGCTTAGCACAGAGTCCGAGGGAGCTGTTTTTT
V gene: TRBV15; D gene: TRBD1; clone size: once; J gene: TRBJ1-1; CDR3 protein: CATSRGDRAPEAFF; CDR3 DNA: TGTGCCACCAGCAGAGGGGACAGGGCCCCTGAAGCTTTCTTT
V gene: TRBV7-8; D gene: TRBD1; clone size: .; J gene: TRBJ1-5; CDR3 protein: CASSPMGTAMSQPQHF; CDR3 DNA: TGTGCCAGCAGCCCTATGGGGACAGCTATGAGTCAGCCCCAGCATTTT
V gene: TRBV4-3; D gene: .; clone size: few; J gene: TRBJ1-1; CDR3 protein: CASSPGPRNTEAFF; CDR3 DNA: TGCGCCAGCAGCCCTGGGCCGCGGAACACTGAAGCTTTCTTT
V gene: TRBV2; D gene: .; clone size: .; J gene: TRBJ2-1; CDR3 protein: CASSPPAGRDINEQFF; CDR3 DNA: TGTGCCAGCAGTCCCCCCGCGGGAAGGGATATCAATGAGCAGTTCTTC
V gene: TRBV4-1; D gene: .; clone size: once; J gene: TRBJ1-1; CDR3 protein: CASSQGLRVRNGEAFF; CDR3 DNA: TGCGCCAGCAGCCAAGGATTACGGGTGAGGAATGGTGAAGCTTTCTTT
V gene: TRBV29-1; D gene: TRBD1; clone size: few; J gene: TRBJ1-1; CDR3 protein: CSVNSGGQGATEAFF; CDR3 DNA: TGCAGCGTGAATTCCGGGGGACAGGGAGCCACTGAAGCTTTCTTT
V gene: TRBV29-1; D gene: .; clone size: .; J gene: TRBJ2-1; CDR3 protein: CSVAGLTESSYNEQFF; CDR3 DNA: TGCAGCGTTGCTGGGCTAACCGAGAGCTCCTACAATGAGCAGTTCTTC
V gene: TRBV19; D gene: TRBD2; clone size: once; J gene: TRBJ2-1; CDR3 protein: CASANTGPGLVGPTSYNEQFF; CDR3 DNA: TGTGCCAGCGCTAATACAGGGCCGGGACTAGTGGGACCCACATCCTACAATGAGCAGTTCTTC